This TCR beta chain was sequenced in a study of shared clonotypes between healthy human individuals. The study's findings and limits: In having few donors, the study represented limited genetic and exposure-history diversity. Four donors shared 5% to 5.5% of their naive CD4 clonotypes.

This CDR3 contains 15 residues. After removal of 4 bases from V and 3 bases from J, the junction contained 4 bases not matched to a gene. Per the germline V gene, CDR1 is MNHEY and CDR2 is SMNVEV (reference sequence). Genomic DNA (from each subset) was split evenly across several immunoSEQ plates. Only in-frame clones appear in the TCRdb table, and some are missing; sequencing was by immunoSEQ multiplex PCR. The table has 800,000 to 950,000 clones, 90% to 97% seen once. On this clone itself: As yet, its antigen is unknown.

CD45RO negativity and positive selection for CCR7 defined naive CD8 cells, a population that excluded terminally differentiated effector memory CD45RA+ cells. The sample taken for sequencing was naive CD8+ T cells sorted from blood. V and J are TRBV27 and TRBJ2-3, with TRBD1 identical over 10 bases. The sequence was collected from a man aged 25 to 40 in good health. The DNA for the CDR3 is TGTGCCAGCAGTTCCCGGGACAGGGGTACAGATACGCAGTATTTT. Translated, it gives CASSSRDRGTDTQYF.